The clone carrying this T cell receptor (beta chain) came up a few times. V lost 4 bases, J lost 5 bases, and 11 bases lay in between. This CDR3 has 13 amino acids. Germline V lookup: CDR1 LNHDA, CDR2 SQIVND (reference sequence). From the PCR reads, TCRdb called clonotypes with MiXCR, one entry per CDR3 protein. The data hold some 84,000 distinct CDR3 sequences, with around 50% observed a single time. The sample originates from a study of CDR3 diversity in severe acne. Input material: blood. The clonotype comes from a male donor in good health, serving as a control. The chain has TRBV19 and TRBJ1-1, with TRBD1 as a possible D gene (5 bases). CDR3 residues: CASSTTRGTEAFF. The CDR3 nucleotides are TGTGCCAGTAGTACTACTAGGGGAACTGAAGCTTTCTTT.